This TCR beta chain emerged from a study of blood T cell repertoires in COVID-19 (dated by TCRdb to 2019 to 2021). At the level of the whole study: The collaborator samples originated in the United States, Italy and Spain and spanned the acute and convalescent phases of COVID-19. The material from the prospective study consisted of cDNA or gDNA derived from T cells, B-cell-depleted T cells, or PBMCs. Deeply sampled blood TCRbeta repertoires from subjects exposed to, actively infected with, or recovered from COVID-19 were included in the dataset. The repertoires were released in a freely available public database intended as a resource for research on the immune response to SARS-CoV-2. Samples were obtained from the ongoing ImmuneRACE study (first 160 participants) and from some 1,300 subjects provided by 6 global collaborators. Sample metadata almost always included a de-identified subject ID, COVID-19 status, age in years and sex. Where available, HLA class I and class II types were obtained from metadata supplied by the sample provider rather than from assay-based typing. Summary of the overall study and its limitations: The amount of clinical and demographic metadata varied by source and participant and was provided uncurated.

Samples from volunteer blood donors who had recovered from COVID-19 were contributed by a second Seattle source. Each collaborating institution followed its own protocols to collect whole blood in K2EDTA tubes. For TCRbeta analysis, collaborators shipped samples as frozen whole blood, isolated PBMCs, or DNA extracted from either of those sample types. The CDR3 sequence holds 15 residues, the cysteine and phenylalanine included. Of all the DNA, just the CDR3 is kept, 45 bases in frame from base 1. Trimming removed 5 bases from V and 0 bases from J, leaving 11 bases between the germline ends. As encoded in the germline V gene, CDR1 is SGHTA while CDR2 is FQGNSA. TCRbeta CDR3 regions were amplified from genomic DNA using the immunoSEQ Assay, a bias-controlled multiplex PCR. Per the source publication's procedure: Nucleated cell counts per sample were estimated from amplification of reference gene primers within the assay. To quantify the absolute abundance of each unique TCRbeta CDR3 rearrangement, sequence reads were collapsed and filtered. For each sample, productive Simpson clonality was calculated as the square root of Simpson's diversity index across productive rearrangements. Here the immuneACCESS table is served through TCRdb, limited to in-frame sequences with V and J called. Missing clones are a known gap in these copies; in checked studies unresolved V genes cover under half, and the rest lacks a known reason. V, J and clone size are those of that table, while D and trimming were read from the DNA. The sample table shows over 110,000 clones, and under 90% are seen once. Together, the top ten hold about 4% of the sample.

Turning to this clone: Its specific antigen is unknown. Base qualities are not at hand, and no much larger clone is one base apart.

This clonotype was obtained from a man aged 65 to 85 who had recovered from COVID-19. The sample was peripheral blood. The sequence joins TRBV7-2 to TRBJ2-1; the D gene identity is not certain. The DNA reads TGTGCCAGCAGCGGGCAGGTCGGCTCCTACAATGAGCAGTTCTTC. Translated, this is CASSGQVGSYNEQFF.